Presented here are 15 T cell receptor beta chains from one specimen sequenced in a study of human T cells and chemical hapten exposure. TCRdb reprocessed the RACE reads via MiXCR and lists one record per CDR3 protein. The sample carries 55,000 to 80,000 distinct CDR3 sequences, about 10% recorded once. Time point in this sample: patch test 3, about 24 weeks after DPC sensitization. Specified treatment: therapeutic diphenylcyclopropenone sensitization with weekly scalp DPC. Sequencing used whole blood, obtained in connection with sensitization to the hapten diphenylcyclopropenone (DPC). The receptors were gathered from a woman in her 30s with alopecia areata. Some clones in this sample may be carry-over from other donors' samples.

The table lists this clonotype with many counts. The rearrangement uses TRBV28 and TRBJ1-2; no firm D call. Germline V gives CDR1 MDHEN, CDR2 SYDVKM. The length of the CDR3 is 13 residues. Trimming cost V 5 bases and J 8 bases, with 15 bases left between them. The CDR3 sequence is CASSTQNFSGYTF. CDR3 in DNA: TGTGCCAGCAGTACCCAGAATTTCAGCGGCTACACCTTC.

This clonotype was seen ten or more times. The V call is TRBV3-1, the J call TRBJ2-1, with D perhaps TRBD1 (5 bases). The CDR3 sequence is 15 residues long. Deletions cut 0 bases from V and 9 bases from J, with 15 bases between. The germline CDR1 and CDR2 sequences are LGHDT and YNNKEL (reference sequence). CDR3 nucleotide sequence: TGTGCCAGCAGCCAAGATCTACAGGCTATGGGTGAGCAGTTCTTC. Its protein product is CASSQDLQAMGEQFF.

V usage is TRBV6-2 or TRBV6-3 and J usage is TRBJ1-5, with 8 bases matching TRBD1. The trim removed 4 bases at V and 6 bases at J, leaving 8 bases unmatched. The CDR3 runs 15 residues. Germline assignment: CDR1 MNHEY and CDR2 SVGEGT. This CDR3 is CASSFRQGLGQPQHF. The CDR3, as DNA: TGTGCCAGCAGTTTCCGACAGGGGTTGGGTCAGCCCCAGCATTTT.

This clonotype was recorded at least ten times. The rearrangement joins TRBV3-1 to TRBJ2-2, with 7 bases aligning to TRBD1. Germline CDR1 reads LGHDT; CDR2 reads YNNKEL (reference sequence). The CDR3 is 15 amino acids. V shed 6 bases and J 1 base; nucleotides not matched to a gene: 5. The CDR3 bases are TGTGCCAGCAGGCAGGGACAGAGGAACACCGGGGAGCTGTTTTTT. Encoded protein: CASRQGQRNTGELFF. Full variable domain (rest looked up from reference TRBV3-1 and TRBJ2-2): DTAVSQTPKYLVTQMGNDKSIKCEQNLGHDTMYWYKQDSKKFLKIMFSYNNKELIINETVPNRFSPKSPDKAHLNLHINSLELGDSAVYFCASRQGQRNTGELFFGEGSRLTVL.

This chain connects TRBV11-2 to TRBJ1-3, with D perhaps matching TRBD1 (6 bases). V dropped 7 bases and J dropped 5 bases, with 12 bases sitting between them. The CDR3 runs to 13 residues. Per germline, CDR1 SGHAT and CDR2 FQNNGV. CDR3 in DNA: TGTGCCAGCACCGGACAGTTGAGAAACACCATATATTTT. It is translated as CASTGQLRNTIYF.

This clonotype showed up many times. The rearrangement links TRBV2 to TRBJ2-5, with TRBD2 identical over 9 bases. Germline CDR1 reads SNHLY; CDR2 reads FYNNEI. The CDR3 contains 14 residues. V lost 7 bases to trimming and J lost 1 base; unmatched junction nucleotides: 4. The CDR3 region has the DNA TGTGCCAGCAAGGCTAGCGGGACCCAAGAGACCCAGTACTTC. It is translated as CASKASGTQETQYF. Based on the CDR3 plus reference TRBV2 and TRBJ2-5, the full variable domain is EPEVTQTPSHQVTQMGQEVILRCVPISNHLYFYWYRQILGQKVEFLVSFYNNEISEKSEIFDDQFSVERPDGSNFTLKIRSTKLEDSAMYFCASKASGTQETQYFGPGTRLLVL.

The table lists this clonotype with many counts. This rearrangement joins TRBV11-2 to TRBJ2-3; tentatively, D is TRBD2 (5 bases). Germline CDR1 is SGHAT and CDR2 is FQNNGV. V lost 7 bases and J 7 bases, leaving 9 bases between the germline ends. CDR3 length equals 11 residues. As DNA, the CDR3 is TGTGCCAGCACCCCGGGAAATACGCAGTATTTT. Residues: CASTPGNTQYF.

This clonotype was found a few times. V and J are TRBV7-2 and TRBJ2-1, with a possible D match to TRBD2 (6 bases). With 1 base removed from V and 3 bases from J, the gap between germline ends came to 10 bases. From germline, CDR1 is SGHTA and CDR2 FQGNSA. The length of the CDR3 is 15 residues. The CDR3 coding sequence is TGTGCCAGCAGCTTAGTGCCTAGCGACTACAATGAGCAGTTCTTC. The encoded protein is CASSLVPSDYNEQFF.

This clonotype was observed at least ten times. The chain combines TRBV3-1 with TRBJ2-2; 8 bases are shared with TRBD1. The V segment lost 3 bases and the J segment 5 bases; nucleotides outside the gene matches: 5. The germline gives CDR1 LGHDT, CDR2 YNNKEL (reference sequence). The CDR3 consists of 15 residues. CDR3 loop: CASSHQGAWTGELFF. The CDR3 DNA follows: TGTGCCAGCAGCCATCAGGGGGCTTGGACCGGGGAGCTGTTTTTT. The entire variable domain, with the rest obtained from reference TRBV3-1 and TRBJ2-2, is as follows: DTAVSQTPKYLVTQMGNDKSIKCEQNLGHDTMYWYKQDSKKFLKIMFSYNNKELIINETVPNRFSPKSPDKAHLNLHINSLELGDSAVYFCASSHQGAWTGELFFGEGSRLTVL.

This chain uses TRBV27 with TRBJ1-5, with D tentatively TRBD1 (5 bases). The CDR3 extends over 15 amino acids. The germline V gene has CDR1 MNHEY and CDR2 SMNVEV (reference sequence). V lost 2 bases, J lost 4 bases, and 12 bases lay in between. The CDR3 coding sequence is TGTGCCAGCAGTTTAGAAGGGGTGATGAATCAGCCCCAGCATTTT. Its protein product is CASSLEGVMNQPQHF.

This clonotype was counted between two and nine times. This chain joins TRBV2 and TRBJ2-5; D is uncertain. In germline, CDR1 is SNHLY, CDR2 FYNNEI. The CDR3 is 13 amino acids. This chain's CDR3 is CAEQATVQETQYF. CDR3 coding DNA: TGTGCTGAGCAAGCCACCGTACAAGAGACCCAGTACTTC.

This clonotype came up many times. The chain recombines TRBV20-1 with TRBJ2-1; D unclear. The CDR3 sequence is 16 residues long. Germline V gene data show CDR1 as DFQATT and CDR2 as SNEGSKA (reference sequence). V lost 0 bases, J lost 4 bases, and 16 bases lay in between. CDR3 sequence reads: CSARDKRSVGYNEQFF. CDR3 sequence (DNA): TGCAGTGCTAGAGATAAACGAAGCGTGGGGTACAATGAGCAGTTCTTC.

This chain uses TRBV7-9 with TRBJ2-2; D unresolved. The germline gives CDR1 SEHNR, CDR2 FQNEAQ (reference sequence). The CDR3 totals 12 residues. The V end was cut by 4 bases, the J end by 7 bases, with 7 bases between. The CDR3 region has the DNA TGTGCCAGCAGCTCCCTAAGCGGGGAGCTGTTTTTT. Translation: CASSSLSGELFF.

This clonotype was picked up many times. The chain carries TRBV4-1 and TRBJ2-7; 8 positions match TRBD1. CDR3 length equals 16 residues. J was trimmed by 2 bases and V by 3 bases; bases with no gene match: 9. Germline-derived CDR1 and CDR2 are MGHRA and YSYEKL. CDR3 sequence reads: CASSHSYQGAAYEQYF. In nucleotides, the CDR3 is TGCGCCAGCAGCCATAGTTACCAGGGGGCGGCCTACGAGCAGTACTTC.

This sequence joins TRBV5-5 and TRBJ2-7; no clear D gene. CDR1 is SGHKS and CDR2 is YYEKEE in the germline V gene (reference sequence). This CDR3 is 14 amino acids long. V lost 0 bases to trimming and J lost 1 base, with 8 bases between them. For the CDR3, the DNA is TGTGCCAGCAGCTTGGTTTCCAGATCCTACGAGCAGTACTTC. This encodes CASSLVSRSYEQYF.